The rows below give T cell receptor beta chains drawn from one sample of a study of human T cells and chemical hapten exposure. TCRdb reprocessed the RACE reads via MiXCR and lists one record per CDR3 protein. Of about 120,000 distinct CDR3 sequences detected, about an eighth appear once; the ten largest clones hold approximately 0.92%. The specimen was whole blood, collected in connection with sensitization to the hapten diphenylcyclopropenone (DPC). All receptors come from a man aged 18 to 30 with alopecia areata. Some clones in this sample may be carry-over from other donors' samples. Both conserved end residues are part of each CDR3. Fields, in order: J gene, D gene, V gene, clone size, CDR3 protein, CDR3 DNA. The D gene is left open where the match is weak. Not every row has a clone size; where given, it reads once, few, many or a size class.

TRBJ2-2 | TRBD2 | TRBV4-1 | once | CASDGTTNTGELFF | TGCGCCAGCGACGGGACTACGAACACCGGGGAGCTGTTTTTT
TRBJ1-6 | . | TRBV18 | few | CASSLTELSSYNSPLHF | TGTGCCAGCTCACTTACAGAGTTGAGCTCCTATAATTCACCCCTCCACTTT
TRBJ1-3 | . | TRBV10-3 | few | CAISGGHMDGNTIYF | TGTGCCATCAGTGGAGGCCATATGGATGGAAACACCATATATTTT
TRBJ2-7 | . | TRBV5-1 | . | CASRARDVLYEQYF | TGCGCCAGCAGAGCCCGGGACGTGCTCTACGAGCAGTACTTC
TRBJ1-6 | . | TRBV6-5 | few | CASSQRDNPPLHF | TGTGCCAGCAGCCAAAGGGACAATCCACCCCTCCACTTT
TRBJ1-1 | . | TRBV10-3 | few | CAITLTENTEAFF | TGTGCCATCACCCTGACAGAGAACACTGAAGCTTTCTTT
TRBJ1-6 | TRBD1 | TRBV18 | . | CASSPSGGNSPLHF | TGTGCCAGCTCACCATCAGGGGGCAATTCACCCCTCCACTTT
TRBJ2-5 | . | TRBV19 | few | CASSFDLKQETQYF | TGTGCCAGTAGTTTCGACTTAAAACAAGAGACCCAGTACTTC
TRBJ2-3 | TRBD2 | TRBV7-6 | . | CASSYLAGGSTDTQYF | TGTGCCAGCAGCTACCTAGCGGGGGGAAGCACAGATACGCAGTATTTT
TRBJ2-3 | . | TRBV7-2 | . | CASSLYADTQYF | TGTGCCAGCAGCTTATACGCAGATACGCAGTATTTT
TRBJ1-6 | . | TRBV4-2 | . | CASSQDTGPSPLHF | TGTGCCAGCAGCCAAGACACGGGTCCCTCACCCCTCCACTTT
TRBJ2-2 | . | TRBV29-1 | . | CVGRHTGELFF | TGTGTCGGACGGCACACCGGGGAGCTGTTTTTT
TRBJ2-3 | . | TRBV11-2 | few | CASSIGSISDTQYF | TGTGCCAGCAGTATAGGCTCCATATCAGATACGCAGTATTTT
TRBJ1-1 | TRBD1 | TRBV29-1 | many | CSVAGGVSTEAFF | TGCAGCGTGGCAGGGGGCGTAAGCACTGAAGCTTTCTTT
TRBJ1-2 | . | TRBV4-2 | few | CASSAASTNYGYTF | TGTGCCAGCAGCGCGGCCTCTACTAACTATGGCTACACCTTC
TRBJ1-4 | TRBD1 | TRBV18 | many | CASSSTGGRGEKLFF | TGTGCCAGCTCATCAACAGGGGGCAGGGGTGAAAAACTGTTTTTT
TRBJ2-3 | . | TRBV19 | many | CASTPDRSSTDTQYF | TGTGCCAGTACCCCGGACCGGAGCAGCACAGATACGCAGTATTTT
TRBJ2-3 | TRBD2 | TRBV7-7 | . | CASSKRGPGLATDTQYF | TGTGCCAGCAGCAAACGTGGCCCGGGACTAGCAACAGATACGCAGTATTTT
TRBJ2-2 | . | TRBV9 | . | CASSVEQGLDTGELFF | TGTGCCAGCAGCGTAGAACAGGGTCTAGACACCGGGGAGCTGTTTTTT
TRBJ2-1 | TRBD1 | TRBV7-3 | few | CASSVGTVAYNEQFF | TGTGCCAGCAGCGTCGGGACAGTGGCCTACAATGAGCAGTTCTTC
TRBJ1-1 | TRBD1 | TRBV4-1 | few | CASSQEGQEPMNTEAFF | TGCGCCAGCAGCCAAGAAGGACAGGAACCCATGAACACTGAAGCTTTCTTT
TRBJ1-4 | . | TRBV28 | few | CASSTYPYNYEKLFF | TGTGCCAGCAGCACATATCCCTATAATTATGAAAAACTGTTTTTT
TRBJ2-3 | TRBD2 | TRBV5-4 | many | CASSLEGDPGGDTQYF | TGTGCCAGCAGCTTGGAGGGCGATCCGGGGGGAGATACGCAGTATTTT
TRBJ2-7 | . | TRBV28 | few | CASGPPGEQYF | TGTGCCAGCGGCCCCCCCGGCGAGCAGTACTTC
TRBJ1-5 | TRBD1 | TRBV12-3/TRBV12-4 | . | CASSMTGVGMYGNQPQHF | TGTGCCAGCAGTATGACAGGGGTTGGGATGTATGGCAATCAGCCCCAGCATTTT
TRBJ1-3 | . | TRBV6-2/TRBV6-3 | few | CASSYLQDPSSGNTIYF | TGTGCCAGCAGTTACCTTCAGGATCCCTCCTCTGGAAACACCATATATTTT
TRBJ1-1 | . | TRBV5-1 | . | CASSFKEDRYQAFF | TGCGCCAGCAGCTTCAAAGAAGACAGGTATCAAGCTTTCTTT
TRBJ2-3 | TRBD1 | TRBV12-3/TRBV12-4 | . | CASSSDRRYADTQYF | TGTGCCAGCAGTTCGGACAGGCGGTACGCAGATACGCAGTATTTT
TRBJ2-3 | TRBD1 | TRBV2 | many | CASSDRDRGTDTQYF | TGTGCCAGCAGTGACCGGGACAGAGGCACAGATACGCAGTATTTT
TRBJ2-7 | TRBD1 | TRBV28 | . | CASSQTGGNEQYF | TGTGCCAGCAGTCAGACAGGGGGCAACGAGCAGTACTTC
TRBJ2-1 | TRBD1 | TRBV6-6 | few | CASSEPGTGSSAEQFF | TGTGCCAGCAGTGAACCCGGGACAGGGTCGTCCGCTGAGCAGTTCTTC